This TCR beta chain was recorded in a study of blood T cell repertoires in COVID-19. Across the study: PBMCs, B-cell-depleted T cells, or T cells were the source of the cDNA or gDNA that made up the material.

V trimming: 0 bases; J trimming: 3 bases; junction bases outside the gene matches: 1. This CDR3 is 14 amino acids long. The germline CDR1 and CDR2 sequences are KGHSH and LQKENI. On this clone: The sample contains more than one DNA sequence encoding this CDR3.

Sequenced by immunoSEQ multiplex PCR; TCRdb stores in-frame clones only, minus some. The sample holds around 85,000 clones, 90% seen once. This sequence was found in a woman of 80 years or more with active or convalescent COVID-19. The rearrangement links TRBV18 to TRBJ2-7; TRBD2 agrees at 8 bases. The source material was peripheral blood. CDR3 sequence (DNA): TGTGCCAGCTCACCACCGAGCGGGAGCTACGAGCAGTACTTC. It encodes CASSPPSGSYEQYF.